This T cell receptor beta chain originates from a study of T cell responses to AZD1222 COVID-19 vaccine. Study-level results: Targeting of unmutated variant regions was reportedly seen in nearly half of spike-specific TCRs.

The repertoire was sequenced with immunoSEQ multiplex PCR; TCRdb's copy has only in-frame clones and lacks some. The sample lists some 140,000 clones; more than 90% were seen once. A remark on this clone: As yet, its antigen is unknown.

The CDR3 sequence is 13 residues long. V was pared by 5 bases and J by 5 bases, with 12 bases between. Germline assignment: CDR1 SGHRS and CDR2 YFSETQ. Sequenced here: peripheral blood, sampled on day 0 of AZD1222 vaccination. The chain employs TRBV5-1 and TRBJ2-3, with D hard to call. The TCR sequence derives from an adult in good health. The CDR3: CASRGTAGDTQYF. CDR3 nucleotides: TGCGCCAGCAGGGGAACAGCAGGAGATACGCAGTATTTT.